These 7 T cell receptor beta chains were all obtained from the same sample, sequenced in a study of blood T cells in healthy people across ages. Next came a second PCR, run for roughly 6 to 11 cycles, which used a sample-barcoded 5' primer along with a J-beta primer mix. TCRdb recomputed calls from the 5' RACE reads with MiXCR, one row per CDR3 protein. The table includes 750,000 to 950,000 distinct CDR3 sequences, 40% to 65% detected once. The material sequenced was blood. The receptors here all came from an elderly man in good health.

This rearrangement joins TRBV10-3 to TRBJ2-1; 13 nucleotides match TRBD2. From germline, CDR1 is ENHRY and CDR2 SYGVKD. V shed 11 bases and J 8 bases; nucleotides not matched to a gene: 3. CDR3 length equals 12 residues. The CDR3 sequence is CAAGTSGDEQFF. CDR3 nucleotides: TGTGCCGCCGGGACTAGCGGGGATGAGCAGTTCTTC.

The rearrangement joins TRBV25-1 to TRBJ2-1; D not certain. The CDR3 consists of 12 residues. V was clipped by 5 bases and J by 8 bases, with 10 bases between them. Germline lookup yields CDR1 MGHDK and CDR2 SYGVNS. CDR3: CASSFKTDEQFF. CDR3 in DNA: TGTGCCAGCAGTTTCAAAACCGATGAGCAGTTCTTC.

This clonotype was counted between two and nine times. The chain combines TRBV3-1 with TRBJ2-1; possibly TRBD1 or TRBD2 for D (5 bases each). CDR1 is LGHDT, CDR2 YNNKEL, per germline (reference sequence). The CDR3 consists of 15 residues. Trimming stripped 1 base from V and 7 bases from J, with 14 bases between. This CDR3 reads CASSQVGWGGNEQFF. CDR3 coding DNA: TGTGCCAGCAGCCAAGTGGGATGGGGCGGGAATGAGCAGTTCTTC.

The rearrangement joins TRBV27 to TRBJ2-3; TRBD1 matches at 9 bases. Trimming took 1 base from V and 14 from J; bases not matched to a gene: 13. The germline gives CDR1 MNHEY, CDR2 SMNVEV (reference sequence). The CDR3 length is 15 residues. As DNA, the CDR3 is TGTGCCAGCAGTTTATATGGGACAGGGCTGAGATACGCGTATTTT. Translated: CASSLYGTGLRYAYF.

This clonotype was observed a handful of times. This chain joins TRBV12-3 or TRBV12-4 and TRBJ2-1, with 11 bases lining up with TRBD2. The CDR3 length is 16 residues. The J segment lost 7 bases and the V segment lost 0 bases, leaving 5 bases of the junction unmatched. DNA for the CDR3: TGTGCCAGCAGTTTAGCAACTAGCGGGAGCGGTAATGAGCAGTTCTTC. It is translated as CASSLATSGSGNEQFF.

The chain links TRBV5-1 to TRBJ2-3, with D unclear. The CDR3 contains 14 residues. Germline loops: CDR1 SGHRS, CDR2 YFSETQ. V was clipped by 4 bases and J by 2 bases, with 11 bases between them. Here the CDR3 reads CASSPPSATDTQYF. CDR3 DNA: TGCGCCAGCAGCCCCCCCAGTGCCACAGATACGCAGTATTTT.

This clonotype was recorded a few times. The chain has TRBV6-6 and TRBJ2-7; D may be TRBD2 (6 bases). Germline V gives CDR1 MNHNY, CDR2 SVGAGI (reference sequence). Trimming stripped 2 bases from V and 6 bases from J, with 17 bases between. The CDR3 is 15 amino acids. As DNA, the CDR3 is TGTGCCAGCAGTTACAGCGGCCTCGGAGGGTTCGAGCAGTACTTC. Its translation is CASSYSGLGGFEQYF.